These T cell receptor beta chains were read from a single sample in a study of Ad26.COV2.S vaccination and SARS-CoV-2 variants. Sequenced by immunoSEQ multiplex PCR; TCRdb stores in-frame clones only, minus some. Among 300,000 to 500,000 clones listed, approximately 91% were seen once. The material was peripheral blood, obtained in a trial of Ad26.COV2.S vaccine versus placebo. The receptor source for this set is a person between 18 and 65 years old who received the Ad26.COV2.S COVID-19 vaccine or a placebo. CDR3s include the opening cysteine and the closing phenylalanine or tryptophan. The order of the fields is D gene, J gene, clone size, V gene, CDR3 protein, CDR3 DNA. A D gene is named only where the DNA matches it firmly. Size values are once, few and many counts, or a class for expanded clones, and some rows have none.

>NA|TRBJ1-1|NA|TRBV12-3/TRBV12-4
CASSLRQDTEAFF
TGTGCCAGCAGTTTAAGACAAGACACTGAAGCTTTCTTT
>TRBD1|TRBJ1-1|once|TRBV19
CASSITGGWEGNTEAFF
TGTGCCAGTAGTATAACAGGGGGCTGGGAGGGGAACACTGAAGCTTTCTTT
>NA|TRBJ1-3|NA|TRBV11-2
CASSPGNTIYF
TGTGCCAGCAGCCCTGGAAACACCATATATTTT
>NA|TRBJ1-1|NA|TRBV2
CASSEWATDEAFF
TGTGCCAGCAGTGAATGGGCTACAGATGAAGCTTTCTTT
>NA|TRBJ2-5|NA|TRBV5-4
CASSLNSLTSETQYF
TGTGCCAGCAGCTTGAACAGCCTCACTTCGGAGACCCAGTACTTC
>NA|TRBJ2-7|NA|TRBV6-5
CASRKERDTGEQYF
TGTGCCAGCAGAAAAGAGCGGGACACAGGCGAGCAGTACTTC
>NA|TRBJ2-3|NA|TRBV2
CASLIRDGGGNTQYF
TGTGCCAGCTTAATTCGTGACGGGGGAGGAAATACGCAGTATTTT
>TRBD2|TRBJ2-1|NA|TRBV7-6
CASSWTSGDYNEQFF
TGTGCCAGCAGCTGGACTAGCGGGGACTACAATGAGCAGTTCTTC
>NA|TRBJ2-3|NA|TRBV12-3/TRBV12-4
CASSLSRADTQYF
TGTGCCAGCAGCCTAAGCCGGGCCGATACGCAGTATTTT
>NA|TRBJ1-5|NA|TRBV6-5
CASSNYIASGQPQHF
TGTGCCAGCAGTAACTACATCGCCTCGGGACAGCCCCAGCATTTT
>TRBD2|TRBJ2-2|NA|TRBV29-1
CSVEGRLAGGVELFF
TGCAGCGTTGAAGGTCGGCTAGCGGGGGGTGTGGAGCTGTTTTTT
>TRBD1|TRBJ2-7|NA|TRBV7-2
CASSATGTGDHEQYF
TGTGCCAGCAGCGCCACCGGGACAGGGGACCACGAGCAGTACTTC
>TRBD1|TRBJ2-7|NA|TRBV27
CASSSSGQGAREQYF
TGTGCCAGCAGTTCCTCGGGACAGGGGGCGCGGGAGCAGTACTTC
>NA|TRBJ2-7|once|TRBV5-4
CASSTSSVSYEQYF
TGTGCCAGCAGCACGTCGTCGGTCTCCTACGAGCAGTACTTC
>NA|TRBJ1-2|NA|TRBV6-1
CASSEDRVLGGYTF
TGTGCCAGCAGTGAAGACAGGGTTTTAGGGGGCTACACCTTC
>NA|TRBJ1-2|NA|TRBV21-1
CARLPGGYTF
TGTGCCCGTCTACCGGGGGGCTACACCTTC
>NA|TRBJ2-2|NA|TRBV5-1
CASSWRGETNTGELFF
TGCGCCAGCAGCTGGAGGGGGGAGACGAACACCGGGGAGCTGTTTTTT
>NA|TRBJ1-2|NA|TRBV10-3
CAISEYQASAGGYTF
TGTGCCATCAGCGAGTACCAAGCTTCAGCGGGAGGCTACACCTTC
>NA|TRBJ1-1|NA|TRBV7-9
CASSPTGRFTEAFF
TGTGCCAGCAGCCCTACAGGGAGGTTCACTGAAGCTTTCTTT
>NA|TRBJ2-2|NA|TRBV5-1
CASSLPEGANTGELFF
TGCGCCAGCAGCCTTCCGGAGGGCGCGAACACCGGGGAGCTGTTTTTT
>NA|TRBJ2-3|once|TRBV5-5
CASSPREGTDTQYF
TGTGCCAGCAGCCCCCGAGAGGGGACAGATACGCAGTATTTT
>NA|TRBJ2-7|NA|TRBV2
CASSENWAPGNEQYF
TGTGCCAGCAGTGAAAATTGGGCCCCGGGGAACGAGCAGTACTTC
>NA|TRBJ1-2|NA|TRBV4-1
CASSQVGKYTF
TGCGCCAGCAGCCAAGTGGGAAAGTACACCTTC
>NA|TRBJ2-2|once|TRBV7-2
CASSLESPGELFF
TGTGCCAGCAGCTTAGAAAGTCCCGGGGAGCTGTTTTTT
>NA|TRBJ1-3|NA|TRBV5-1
CASSLGARGIAGNTIYF
TGCGCCAGCAGCTTGGGGGCCAGGGGCATTGCTGGAAACACCATATATTTT
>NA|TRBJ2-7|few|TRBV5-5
CASSTVGGSSYEQYF
TGTGCCAGCAGCACCGTCGGGGGCAGCTCCTACGAGCAGTACTTC
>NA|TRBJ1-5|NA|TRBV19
CASSIGLSGNQPQHF
TGTGCCAGTAGTATCGGACTTAGTGGTAATCAGCCCCAGCATTTT
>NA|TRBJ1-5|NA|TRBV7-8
CASSLWTDTPQHF
TGTGCCAGCAGCTTGTGGACCGACACGCCCCAGCATTTT
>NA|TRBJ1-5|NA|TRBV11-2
CASSLTQGSLSNQPQHF
TGTGCCAGCAGCTTAACACAGGGTTCTTTGAGCAATCAGCCCCAGCATTTT
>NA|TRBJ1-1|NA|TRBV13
CASSLKVGAMGDTEAFF
TGTGCCAGCAGCTTAAAGGTGGGGGCGATGGGAGACACTGAAGCTTTCTTT
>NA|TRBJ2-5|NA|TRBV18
CASSPGTIQETQYF
TGTGCCAGCTCACCGGGGACAATCCAAGAGACCCAGTACTTC
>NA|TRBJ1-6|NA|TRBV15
CATSRDWGHGVSPLHF
TGTGCCACCAGCAGAGATTGGGGACACGGGGTTTCACCCCTCCACTTT
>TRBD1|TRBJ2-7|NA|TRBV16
CASSLQKTGVPYEQYF
TGTGCCAGCAGCCTTCAGAAGACAGGGGTCCCCTACGAGCAGTACTTC
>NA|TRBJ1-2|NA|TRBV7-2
CASTGGRRGYGYTF
TGTGCCAGCACCGGGGGACGGAGGGGCTATGGCTACACCTTC
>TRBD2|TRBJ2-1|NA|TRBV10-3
CAISEPSALRRLAGGYEQFF
TGTGCCATCAGTGAGCCGTCGGCGCTCCGGCGACTAGCGGGGGGGTATGAGCAGTTCTTC
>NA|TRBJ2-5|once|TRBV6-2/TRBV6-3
CASSYAWDGPQETQYF
TGTGCCAGCAGTTACGCGTGGGACGGACCCCAAGAGACCCAGTACTTC
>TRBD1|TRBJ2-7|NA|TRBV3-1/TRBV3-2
CASSHKDRGRKYF
TGTGCCAGCAGCCACAAGGACAGGGGGCGAAAGTACTTC
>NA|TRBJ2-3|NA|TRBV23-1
CASSQSYFTLGESTDTQYF
TGCGCCAGCAGTCAATCCTATTTCACTCTCGGGGAAAGCACAGATACGCAGTATTTT
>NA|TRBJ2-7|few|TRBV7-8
CASSLEGPDEQYF
TGTGCCAGCAGCTTAGAAGGCCCAGATGAGCAGTACTTC
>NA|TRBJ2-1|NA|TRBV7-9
CASSRLSSYNEQFF
TGTGCCAGCAGCCGACTTAGCTCCTACAATGAGCAGTTCTTC
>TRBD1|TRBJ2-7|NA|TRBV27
CASSPFSGQGNYEQYF
TGTGCCAGCAGCCCCTTTTCGGGACAGGGTAACTACGAGCAGTACTTC
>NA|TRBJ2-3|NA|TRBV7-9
CASSSYTDTQYF
TGTGCCAGCAGCTCCTACACAGATACGCAGTATTTT
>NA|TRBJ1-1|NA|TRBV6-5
CASSYMTEAFF
TGTGCCAGCAGTTACATGACTGAAGCTTTCTTT
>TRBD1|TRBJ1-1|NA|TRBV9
CASSVAGTGMNTEAFF
TGTGCCAGCAGCGTCGCCGGGACAGGGATGAACACTGAAGCTTTCTTT
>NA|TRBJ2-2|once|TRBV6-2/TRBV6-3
CASSYSGQGGTGELFF
TGTGCCAGCAGTTACTCGGGTCAGGGTGGCACCGGGGAGCTGTTTTTT
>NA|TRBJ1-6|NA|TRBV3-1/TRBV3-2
CASSQAAGTYNSPLHF
TGTGCCAGCAGCCAAGCCGCCGGGACCTATAATTCACCCCTCCACTTT
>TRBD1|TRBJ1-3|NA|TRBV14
CASSAQYGTVSGNTIYF
TGTGCCAGCAGCGCACAATACGGGACAGTCTCTGGAAACACCATATATTTT
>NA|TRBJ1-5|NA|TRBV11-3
CASSRAPNQPQHF
TGTGCCAGCAGCAGGGCCCCCAATCAGCCCCAGCATTTT
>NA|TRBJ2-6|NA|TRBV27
CASSLWNSGANVLTF
TGTGCCAGCAGTTTATGGAACTCTGGGGCCAACGTCCTGACTTTC
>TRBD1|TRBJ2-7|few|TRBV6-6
CASRAGTGSDEQYF
TGTGCCAGCAGAGCCGGGACAGGGTCCGACGAGCAGTACTTC
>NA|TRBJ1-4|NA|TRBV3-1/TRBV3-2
CASSSGTANEKLFF
TGTGCCAGCAGCTCCGGGACGGCTAATGAAAAACTGTTTTTT
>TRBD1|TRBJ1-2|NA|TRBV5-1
CASSSSGGYGYTF
TGCGCCAGCAGCTCCTCAGGGGGCTATGGCTACACCTTC
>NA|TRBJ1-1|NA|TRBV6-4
CASSRYMNTEAFF
TGTGCCAGCAGCAGATACATGAACACTGAAGCTTTCTTT
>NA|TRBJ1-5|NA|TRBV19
CASSINVNQPQHF
TGTGCCAGTAGTATCAATGTAAATCAGCCCCAGCATTTT
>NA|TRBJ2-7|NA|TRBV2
CASSVGYGGYEQYF
TGTGCCAGCAGTGTTGGGTACGGGGGCTACGAGCAGTACTTC
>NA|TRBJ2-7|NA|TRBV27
CASSSSMIRGMYEQYF
TGTGCCAGCAGTTCGAGTATGATCCGGGGCATGTACGAGCAGTACTTC
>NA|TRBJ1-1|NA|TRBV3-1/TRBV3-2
CASSQAGGSHTEAFF
TGTGCCAGCAGCCAAGCTGGGGGGAGTCACACTGAAGCTTTCTTT
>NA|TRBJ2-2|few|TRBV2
CASSERQTTGELFF
TGTGCCAGCAGTGAAAGACAGACCACCGGGGAGCTGTTTTTT
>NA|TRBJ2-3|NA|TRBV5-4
CASSLDLDFWTDTQYF
TGTGCCAGCAGCTTGGATTTGGATTTTTGGACAGATACGCAGTATTTT
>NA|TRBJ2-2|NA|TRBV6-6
CASSYPESGPTGELFF
TGTGCCAGCAGTTACCCAGAATCGGGTCCCACCGGGGAGCTGTTTTTT